The next 24 T cell receptor beta chains were all read from a single sample in a study of Ad26.COV2.S vaccination and SARS-CoV-2 variants. The method was immunoSEQ multiplex PCR; TCRdb's version includes in-frame clones alone and lacks a portion of them. Of about 460,000 clones detected, roughly nine tenths appear once; the ten largest clones hold about 1.5%. Treatment: about 20 received Ad26.COV2.S at low or high dose, single or two shots; five or six received placebo; per-sample allocation not given. Samples analyzed were those drawn on day 63 after the first vaccine or placebo injection. The input for sequencing was peripheral blood, taken in a trial of Ad26.COV2.S vaccine versus placebo. These receptors were taken from a person between 18 and 60 years old who received the Ad26.COV2.S COVID-19 vaccine or a placebo.

The chain carries TRBV10-3 and TRBJ1-6; no clear D gene. Germline V gene sequence: CDR1 ENHRY, CDR2 SYGVKD. The V and J ends lost 3 bases and 6 bases respectively, with 9 bases between them. The CDR3 is made up of 14 amino acids. The CDR3 loop reads CAISELQINSPLHF. The CDR3 DNA is TGTGCCATCAGTGAATTGCAGATTAATTCACCCCTCCACTTT.

This chain links TRBV19 with TRBJ1-6, with TRBD1 matching over 9 bases. Germline V lookup: CDR1 LNHDA, CDR2 SQIVND (reference sequence). Germline trimming cut 7 bases from V and 8 bases from J; bases unmatched to any gene: 9. The CDR3 length is 15 residues. CDR3 residues: CASTQNRGLDSPLHF. DNA for the CDR3: TGTGCCAGTACCCAAAACAGGGGGCTGGATTCACCCCTCCACTTT.

The chain joins TRBV3-1 (or the pseudogene TRBV3-2) to TRBJ2-7; D remains unclear. The CDR3 runs 16 residues. The V end lost 0 bases, the J end lost 2 bases, and 14 bases lay between the germline ends. Germline CDR1 is LGHDT and CDR2 is YNNKEL (reference sequence). The CDR3 loop is CASSQEWQMQTYEQYF. The DNA for the CDR3 is TGTGCCAGCAGCCAAGAATGGCAGATGCAAACCTACGAGCAGTACTTC.

This chain connects TRBV30 to TRBJ2-2, with 16 bases that match TRBD2. CDR1 and CDR2 (germline): GTSNPN, SVGIG (reference sequence). Losses at the gene ends were 3 bases for V and 2 bases for J; bases not matched to a gene: 12. The CDR3 covers 20 residues. The CDR3 loop reads CAWREAGTSGRAGNTGELFF. Here the CDR3 DNA reads TGTGCCTGGAGAGAGGCCGGGACTAGCGGGAGGGCCGGTAACACCGGGGAGCTGTTTTTT. Variable domain in full (rest from reference TRBV30 and TRBJ2-2): SQTIHQWPATLVQPVGSPLSLECTVEGTSNPNLYWYRQAAGRGLQLLFYSVGIGQISSEVPQNLSASRPQDRQFILSSKKLLLSDSGFYLCAWREAGTSGRAGNTGELFFGEGSRLTVL.

The V gene is TRBV28, the J gene TRBJ2-3, with 8 bases aligning to TRBD1. The trim removed 6 bases at V and 6 bases at J, leaving 11 bases unmatched. CDR3 length: 15 residues. Germline CDR1 and CDR2: MDHEN and SYDVKM. CDR3 loop: CASSEDRAFGDTQYF. For the CDR3, the DNA is TGTGCCAGCAGCGAGGACAGGGCCTTTGGGGATACGCAGTATTTT.

This chain joins TRBV6-5 and TRBJ2-1, with D tentatively TRBD2 (6 bases). V was clipped by 3 bases and J by 6 bases, with 18 bases between them. The CDR3 sequence is 16 residues long. The germline V gene encodes CDR1 MNHEY and CDR2 SVGAGI. DNA for the CDR3: TGTGCCAGCAGTTATGGGCTTGTAGGGACTTCCAATGAGCAGTTCTTC. Translation gives CASSYGLVGTSNEQFF.

V gene TRBV27 combines with J gene TRBJ2-1; 8 nucleotides agree with TRBD1. The CDR3 has 16 amino acids. V dropped 7 bases and J dropped 6; count of bases not matched to a gene: 14. Germline CDR1 and CDR2: MNHEY and SMNVEV (reference sequence). For the CDR3, the DNA is TGTGCCAGCACTTGGGGGGTCGGACAGGGTGTCAATGAGCAGTTCTTC. This encodes CASTWGVGQGVNEQFF.

The V gene is TRBV3-1 (or the pseudogene TRBV3-2), the J gene TRBJ2-7; unclear D gene. The germline CDR1 and CDR2 sequences are LGHDT and YNNKEL (reference sequence). CDR3 length: 13 amino acids. V was shortened by 1 base and J by 3 bases, with 7 bases between the two germline ends. CDR3 sequence reads: CASSQASLYEQYF. DNA for the CDR3: TGTGCCAGCAGCCAAGCGTCCCTCTACGAGCAGTACTTC.

The V call is TRBV20-1, the J call TRBJ1-2, with a weak D call TRBD1 (5 bases). CDR1 DFQATT and CDR2 SNEGSKA come from the germline V gene (reference sequence). The CDR3 has 12 residues. V dropped 3 bases and J dropped 6 bases, with 11 bases sitting between them. The CDR3 DNA sequence: TGCAGTGCTAGTTTAAGGGGCGATGGCTACACCTTC. Its translation: CSASLRGDGYTF.

The V and J genes are TRBV19 and TRBJ2-5; no firm D call. The V end was cut by 6 bases, the J end by 5 bases, with 16 bases between. This CDR3 contains 14 residues. Germline values: CDR1 LNHDA, CDR2 SQIVND (reference sequence). The CDR3, as DNA: TGTGCCAGTAGCCGATCGACCGGGCGGGAGACCCAGTACTTC. Protein: CASSRSTGRETQYF. Filled out from reference TRBV19 and TRBJ2-5, the complete variable domain reads DGGITQSPKYLFRKEGQNVTLSCEQNLNHDAMYWYRQDPGQGLRLIYYSQIVNDFQKGDIAEGYSVSREKKESFPLTVTSAQKNPTAFYLCASSRSTGRETQYFGPGTRLLVL.

This chain joins TRBV24-1 and TRBJ2-1; 12 positions match TRBD2. This CDR3 has 14 residues. V was pared by 8 bases and J by 7 bases, with 5 bases of the junction left unmatched. CDR1 is KGHDR and CDR2 is SFDVKD in the germline V gene. CDR3 nucleotides: TGTGCCACCATACGGACTAGCGGGGATAATGAGCAGTTCTTC. It codes for CATIRTSGDNEQFF.

The rearrangement uses TRBV12-3 or TRBV12-4 and TRBJ1-3; D unclear. The CDR3 loop spans 13 amino acids. V lost 6 bases to trimming and J lost 4 bases, with 10 bases between them. This CDR3 reads CASSLAKGNTIYF. DNA of the CDR3: TGTGCCAGCAGCCTGGCCAAGGGAAACACCATATATTTT.

V and J are TRBV7-2 and TRBJ2-7; maybe TRBD1 (5 bases). Per the germline V gene, CDR1 is SGHTA and CDR2 is FQGNSA. CDR3 length equals 14 residues. V was cut by 2 bases and J by 2 bases, with 10 bases left in between. In DNA form, the CDR3 reads TGTGCCAGCAGCTTATCCGGCAGGGCCTACGAGCAGTACTTC. Its protein is CASSLSGRAYEQYF.

This chain uses TRBV11-1 with TRBJ1-1, with 9 bases lining up with TRBD1. The CDR3 runs to 14 residues. The J segment lost 11 bases and the V segment lost 4 bases, leaving 11 bases of the junction unmatched. The germline V gene has CDR1 SGHAT and CDR2 FQDESV (reference sequence). This chain's CDR3 is CASSSPGQGPHAFF. CDR3 DNA sequence: TGTGCCAGCAGCTCACCGGGACAGGGACCACACGCTTTCTTT.

The rearrangement joins TRBV18 to TRBJ2-3, with TRBD2 identical over 8 bases. The germline V gene has CDR1 KGHSH and CDR2 LQKENI. With 3 bases clipped from V and 0 bases from J, the junction kept 11 bases outside the gene matches. The CDR3 covers 18 residues. CDR3 nucleotide sequence: TGTGCCAGCTCACCGGGATTAGGGGTAGCGGGGAGCACAGATACGCAGTATTTT. The encoded protein is CASSPGLGVAGSTDTQYF.

J is TRBJ1-5 and V is TRBV18; D perhaps matches TRBD1 (6 bases). Germline V gene lookup returns CDR1 KGHSH and CDR2 LQKENI. Trimming took off 3 bases at V and 4 bases at J, with 10 bases between the two ends. The CDR3 sequence is 14 residues long. The CDR3, as DNA: TGTGCCAGCTCACCGACAGGCAGAAATCAGCCCCAGCATTTT. This encodes CASSPTGRNQPQHF.

The chain employs TRBV7-8 and TRBJ2-3; TRBD2 matches 9 bases. V lost 4 bases and J lost 4; bases outside the gene matches: 18. Germline V gene sequence: CDR1 SGHVS, CDR2 FQNEAQ. The CDR3 loop spans 19 amino acids. CDR3 nucleotide sequence: TGTGCCAGCAGCTCCTCGCGTCTAGCGGGGCTCTATCCAGCAGATACGCAGTATTTT. Protein product: CASSSSRLAGLYPADTQYF.

The count of this clone is one. The chain combines TRBV4-2 with TRBJ2-7; tentatively, D is TRBD2 (6 bases). V dropped 1 base and J dropped 6 bases, with 16 bases sitting between them. From germline, CDR1 is LGHNA and CDR2 YNFKEQ. This CDR3 comprises 15 residues. CDR3 coding DNA: TGTGCCAGCAGCCAAGTCACGGGAGTCCTCACCGAGCAGTACTTC. Amino acid sequence: CASSQVTGVLTEQYF.

The genes are TRBV4-2 and TRBJ2-1; 7 nucleotides line up with TRBD2. From germline, CDR1 is LGHNA and CDR2 YNFKEQ. This CDR3 is 15 amino acids long. The trim removed 4 bases at V and 3 bases at J, leaving 6 bases unmatched. CDR3 protein: CASSPALASYNEQFF. Here the CDR3 DNA reads TGTGCCAGCAGCCCGGCACTAGCGAGCTACAATGAGCAGTTCTTC.

The chain links TRBV18 to TRBJ2-2, with D uncertain. This CDR3 contains 13 residues. Germline V CDR1 and CDR2: KGHSH, LQKENI. Trimming removed 2 bases at V and 1 base at J, with 2 bases between. DNA for the CDR3: TGTGCCAGCTCACCATTGAACACCGGGGAGCTGTTTTTT. Amino acid sequence: CASSPLNTGELFF.

This clone was seen a handful of times. The V and J genes are TRBV18 and TRBJ1-6; 8 bases line up with TRBD1. The junction had 5 bases not matched to a gene; V was cut back by 3 bases and J by 10 bases. Per the germline V gene, CDR1 is KGHSH and CDR2 is LQKENI. The CDR3 length is 14 residues. CDR3 region: CASSPRTGYSPLHF. The CDR3 DNA sequence: TGTGCCAGCTCACCTAGGACAGGGTACTCACCCCTCCACTTT.

The chain combines TRBV6-5 with TRBJ2-2; 8 bases are shared with TRBD1. There are 16 residues in the CDR3. Germline trimming cut 4 bases from V and 6 bases from J; bases unmatched to any gene: 10. Germline V gives CDR1 MNHEY, CDR2 SVGAGI. In DNA, the CDR3 is TGTGCCAGCAGTTCTCCGGCGCGGACAGGGTCCGGGGAGCTGTTTTTT. As protein: CASSSPARTGSGELFF.

This rearrangement joins TRBV28 to TRBJ1-1; 7 positions agree with TRBD1. CDR3 length: 13 amino acids. The ends lost 9 bases at V and 1 base at J; junction bases unmatched: 5. The germline CDR1 and CDR2 sequences are MDHEN and SYDVKM. CDR3 sequence (DNA): TGTGCCAGTACAGGGGAGACGAACACTGAAGCTTTCTTT. Its translation: CASTGETNTEAFF.

The chain links TRBV27 to TRBJ2-1, with D possibly called TRBD1 or TRBD2 (5 bases each). The CDR3 sequence is 16 residues long. Germline loops: CDR1 MNHEY, CDR2 SMNVEV (reference sequence). V lost 3 bases to trimming and J lost 7 bases, with 19 bases between them. The CDR3 region has the DNA TGTGCCAGCAGTTTTTTTTCGGGACCTCCGGCGAATGAGCAGTTCTTC. This encodes CASSFFSGPPANEQFF.